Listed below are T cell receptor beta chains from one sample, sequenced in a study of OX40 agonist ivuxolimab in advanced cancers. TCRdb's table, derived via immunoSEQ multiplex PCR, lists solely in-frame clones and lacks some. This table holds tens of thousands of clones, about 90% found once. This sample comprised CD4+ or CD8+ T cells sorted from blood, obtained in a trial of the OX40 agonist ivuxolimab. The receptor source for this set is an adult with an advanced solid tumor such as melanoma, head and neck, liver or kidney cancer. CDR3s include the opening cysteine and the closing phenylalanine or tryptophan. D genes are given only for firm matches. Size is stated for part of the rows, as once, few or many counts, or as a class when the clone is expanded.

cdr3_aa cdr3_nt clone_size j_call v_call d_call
CASSPPVLHNEKLFF TGTGCCAGCAGCCCACCGGTCCTCCATAATGAAAAACTGTTTTTT few TRBJ1-4 TRBV7-9 NA
CASNRPGQGGGEQFF TGTGCCAGCAACCGACCGGGACAGGGGGGAGGTGAGCAGTTCTTC few TRBJ2-1 TRBV9 TRBD1
CASSEIVKSSYNEQFF TGTGCCAGCAGTGAAATAGTGAAGAGCTCCTACAATGAGCAGTTCTTC NA TRBJ2-1 TRBV6-1 NA
CASSTHRGWENTGELFF TGTGCCAGCAGCACCCACAGGGGGTGGGAGAACACCGGGGAGCTGTTTTTT NA TRBJ2-2 TRBV5-5 TRBD1
CASSSTLGTREETQYF TGTGCCAGCAGCTCAACCCTAGGGACTAGAGAAGAGACCCAGTACTTC NA TRBJ2-5 TRBV7-8 TRBD2
CASSLISVSRGGEQFF TGTGCCAGCAGTTTAATTTCGGTCTCCCGCGGAGGTGAGCAGTTCTTC NA TRBJ2-1 TRBV27 NA
CASSQSTGELFF TGTGCCAGCAGCCAGAGCACCGGGGAGCTGTTTTTT NA TRBJ2-2 TRBV5-4 NA
CASSQISGIYNEQFF TGTGCCAGCAGCCAGATCAGCGGGATCTACAATGAGCAGTTCTTC NA TRBJ2-1 TRBV11-2 TRBD2
CASSPPYPVDLTSTDTQYF TGTGCCAGCAGCCCCCCCTACCCCGTTGACTTGACCTCTACAGATACGCAGTATTTT NA TRBJ2-3 TRBV5-6 NA
CASSYGPGGWNTEAFF TGTGCCAGCAGTTACGGGCCGGGGGGGTGGAACACTGAAGCTTTCTTT NA TRBJ1-1 TRBV6-5 NA
CASRGEGFAEQYF TGTGCCAGCAGGGGTGAGGGGTTCGCCGAGCAGTACTTC NA TRBJ2-7 TRBV25-1 NA
CASSFRGWGSGNTIYF TGTGCCAGCAGTTTCCGGGGGTGGGGGTCTGGAAACACCATATATTTT few TRBJ1-3 TRBV28 NA
CASSPTGYNEQFF TGTGCCAGCAGCCCGACAGGGTACAATGAGCAGTTCTTC NA TRBJ2-1 TRBV6-1 TRBD1
CAWTPQGEGTDTQYF TGTGCCTGGACACCACAGGGAGAGGGCACAGATACGCAGTATTTT NA TRBJ2-3 TRBV30 NA
CASGVTSNNEQFF TGTGCCAGTGGGGTGACTAGTAACAATGAGCAGTTCTTC NA TRBJ2-1 TRBV19 NA
CATAFSGNTIYF TGTGCCACTGCGTTCTCTGGAAACACCATATATTTT NA TRBJ1-3 TRBV7-9 NA
CASSVRTGAPEETQYF TGTGCCAGCAGCGTACGGACAGGGGCGCCTGAAGAGACCCAGTACTTC NA TRBJ2-5 TRBV9 TRBD1
CASSEVLGSNYGYTF TGTGCCAGCAGTGAAGTTCTGGGGTCCAACTATGGCTACACCTTC NA TRBJ1-2 TRBV2 NA
CASSGSGRSLYEQYF TGTGCCAGCAGTGGTAGCGGGAGATCGTTATACGAGCAGTACTTC NA TRBJ2-7 TRBV28 TRBD2